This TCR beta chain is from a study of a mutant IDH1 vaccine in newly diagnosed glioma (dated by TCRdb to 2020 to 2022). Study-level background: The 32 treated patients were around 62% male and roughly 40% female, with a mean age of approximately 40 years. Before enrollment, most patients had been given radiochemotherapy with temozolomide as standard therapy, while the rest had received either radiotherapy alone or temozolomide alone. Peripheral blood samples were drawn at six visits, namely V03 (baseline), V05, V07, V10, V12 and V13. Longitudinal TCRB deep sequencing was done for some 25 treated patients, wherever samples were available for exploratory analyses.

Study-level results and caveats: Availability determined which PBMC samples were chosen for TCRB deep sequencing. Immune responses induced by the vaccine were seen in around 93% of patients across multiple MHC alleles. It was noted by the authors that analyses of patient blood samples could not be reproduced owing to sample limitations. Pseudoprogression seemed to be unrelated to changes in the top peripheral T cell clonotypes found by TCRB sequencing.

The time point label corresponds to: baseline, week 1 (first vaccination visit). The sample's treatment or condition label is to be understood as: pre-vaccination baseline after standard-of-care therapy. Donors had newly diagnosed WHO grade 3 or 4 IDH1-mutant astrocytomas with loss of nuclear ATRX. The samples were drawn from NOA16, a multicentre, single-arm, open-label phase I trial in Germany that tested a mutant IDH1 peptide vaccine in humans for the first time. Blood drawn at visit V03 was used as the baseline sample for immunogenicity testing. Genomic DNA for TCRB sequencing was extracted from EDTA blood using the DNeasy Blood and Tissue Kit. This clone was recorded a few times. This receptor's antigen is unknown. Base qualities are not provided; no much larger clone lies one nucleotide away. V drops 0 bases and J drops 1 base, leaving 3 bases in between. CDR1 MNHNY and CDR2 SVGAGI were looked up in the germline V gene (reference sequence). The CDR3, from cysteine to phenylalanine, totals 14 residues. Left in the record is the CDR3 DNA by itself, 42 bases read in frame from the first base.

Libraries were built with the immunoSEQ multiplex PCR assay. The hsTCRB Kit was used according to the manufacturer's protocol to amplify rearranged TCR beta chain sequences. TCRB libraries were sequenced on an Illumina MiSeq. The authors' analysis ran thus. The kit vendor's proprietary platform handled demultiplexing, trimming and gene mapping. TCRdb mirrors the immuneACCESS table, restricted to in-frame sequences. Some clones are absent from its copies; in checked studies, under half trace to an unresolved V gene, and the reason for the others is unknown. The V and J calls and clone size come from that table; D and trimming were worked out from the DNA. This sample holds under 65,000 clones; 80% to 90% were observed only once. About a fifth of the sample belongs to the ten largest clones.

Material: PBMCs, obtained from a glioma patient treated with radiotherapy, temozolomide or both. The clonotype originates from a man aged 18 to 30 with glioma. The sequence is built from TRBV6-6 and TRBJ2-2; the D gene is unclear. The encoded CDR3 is CASSYSWNTGELFF. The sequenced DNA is TGTGCCAGCAGTTACTCTTGGAACACCGGGGAGCTGTTTTTT.